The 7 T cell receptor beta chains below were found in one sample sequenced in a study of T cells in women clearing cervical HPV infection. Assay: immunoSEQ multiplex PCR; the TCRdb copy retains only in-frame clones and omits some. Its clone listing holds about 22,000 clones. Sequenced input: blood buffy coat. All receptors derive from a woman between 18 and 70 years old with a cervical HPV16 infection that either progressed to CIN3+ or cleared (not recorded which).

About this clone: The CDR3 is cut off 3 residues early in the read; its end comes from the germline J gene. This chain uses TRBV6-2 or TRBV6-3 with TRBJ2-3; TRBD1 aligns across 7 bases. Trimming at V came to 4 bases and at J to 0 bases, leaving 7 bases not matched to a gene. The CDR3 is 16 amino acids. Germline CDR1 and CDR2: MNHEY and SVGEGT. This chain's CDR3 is CASSWTGQASTDTQYF. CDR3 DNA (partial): TGTGCCAGCAGTTGGACAGGACAAGCTAGCACAGATACG.

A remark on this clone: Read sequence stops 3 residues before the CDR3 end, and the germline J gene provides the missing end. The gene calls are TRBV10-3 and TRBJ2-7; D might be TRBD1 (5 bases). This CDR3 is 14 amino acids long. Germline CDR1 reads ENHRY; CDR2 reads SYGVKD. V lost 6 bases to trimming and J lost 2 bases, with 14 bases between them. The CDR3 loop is CAIRERTPTYEQYF. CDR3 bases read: TGTGCCATCAGGGAAAGGACACCAACCTACGAG.

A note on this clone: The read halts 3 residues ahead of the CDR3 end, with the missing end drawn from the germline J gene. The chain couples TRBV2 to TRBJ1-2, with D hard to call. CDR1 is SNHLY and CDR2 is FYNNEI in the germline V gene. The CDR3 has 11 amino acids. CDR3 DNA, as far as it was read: TGTGCCACCGTTCCAATCTACGAC. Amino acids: CATVPIYD. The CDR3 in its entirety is CATVPIYDYTF.

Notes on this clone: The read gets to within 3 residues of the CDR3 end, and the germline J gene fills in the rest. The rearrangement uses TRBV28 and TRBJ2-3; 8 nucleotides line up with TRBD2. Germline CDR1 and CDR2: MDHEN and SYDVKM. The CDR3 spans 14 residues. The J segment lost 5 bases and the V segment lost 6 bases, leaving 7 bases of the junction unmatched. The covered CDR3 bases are TGTGCCAGCAGGCGAGCGGGAGAGGTAGATACG. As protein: CASRRAGEVDT. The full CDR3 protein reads CASRRAGEVDTQYF.

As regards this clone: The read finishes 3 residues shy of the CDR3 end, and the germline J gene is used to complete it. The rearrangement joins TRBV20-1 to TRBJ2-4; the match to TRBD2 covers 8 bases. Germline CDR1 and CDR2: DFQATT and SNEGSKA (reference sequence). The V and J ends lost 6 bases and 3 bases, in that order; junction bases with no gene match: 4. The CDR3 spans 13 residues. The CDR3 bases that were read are TGCAGTGCCACCGGGACTAGCAAAAACATT. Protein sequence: CSATGTSKNI. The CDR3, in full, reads CSATGTSKNIQYF.

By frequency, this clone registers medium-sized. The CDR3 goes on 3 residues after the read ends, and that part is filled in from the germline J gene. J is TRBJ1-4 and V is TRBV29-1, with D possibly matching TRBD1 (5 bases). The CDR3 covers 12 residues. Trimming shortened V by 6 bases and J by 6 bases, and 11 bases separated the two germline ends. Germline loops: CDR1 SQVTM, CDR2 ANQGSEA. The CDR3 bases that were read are TGCAGCGTCCAGGGAGGTCATGAAAAA. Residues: CSVQGGHEK. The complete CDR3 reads CSVQGGHEKLFF.

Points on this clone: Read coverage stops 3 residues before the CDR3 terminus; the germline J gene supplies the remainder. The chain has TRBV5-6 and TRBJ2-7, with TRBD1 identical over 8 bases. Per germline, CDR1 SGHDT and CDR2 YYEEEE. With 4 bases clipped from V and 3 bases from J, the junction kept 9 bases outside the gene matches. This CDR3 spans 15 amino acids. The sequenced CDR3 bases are TGTGCCAGCAGCCCCCGGGACAGGCCTCTCTACGAG. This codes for CASSPRDRPLYE. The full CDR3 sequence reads CASSPRDRPLYEQYF.